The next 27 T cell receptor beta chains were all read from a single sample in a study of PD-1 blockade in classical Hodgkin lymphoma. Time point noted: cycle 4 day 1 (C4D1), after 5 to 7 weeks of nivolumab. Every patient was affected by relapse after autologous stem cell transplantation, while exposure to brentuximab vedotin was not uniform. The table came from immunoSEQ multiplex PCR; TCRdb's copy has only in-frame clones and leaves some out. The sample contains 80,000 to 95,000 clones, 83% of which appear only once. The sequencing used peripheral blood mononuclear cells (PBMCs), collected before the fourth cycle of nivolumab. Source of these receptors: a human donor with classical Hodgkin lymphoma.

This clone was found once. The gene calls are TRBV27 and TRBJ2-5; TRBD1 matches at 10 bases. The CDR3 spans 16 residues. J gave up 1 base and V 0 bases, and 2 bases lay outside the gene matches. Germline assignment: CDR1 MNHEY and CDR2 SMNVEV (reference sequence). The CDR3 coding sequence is TGTGCCAGCAGTTTATCTGGGGACAGGGGCCAAGAGACCCAGTACTTC. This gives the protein CASSLSGDRGQETQYF.

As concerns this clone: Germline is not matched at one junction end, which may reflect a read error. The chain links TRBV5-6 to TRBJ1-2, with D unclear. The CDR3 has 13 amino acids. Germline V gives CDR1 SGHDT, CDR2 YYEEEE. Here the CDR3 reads CASSLEANCGYTF. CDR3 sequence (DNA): TGTGCCAGCAGCTTGGAGGCTAACTGTGGCTACACCTTC.

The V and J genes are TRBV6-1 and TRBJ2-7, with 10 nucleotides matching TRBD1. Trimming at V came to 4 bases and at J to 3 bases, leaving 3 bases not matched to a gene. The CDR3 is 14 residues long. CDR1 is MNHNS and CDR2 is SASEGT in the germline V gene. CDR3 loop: CASSVGTGVYEQYF. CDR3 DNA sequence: TGTGCCAGCAGTGTGGGGACAGGGGTCTACGAGCAGTACTTC.

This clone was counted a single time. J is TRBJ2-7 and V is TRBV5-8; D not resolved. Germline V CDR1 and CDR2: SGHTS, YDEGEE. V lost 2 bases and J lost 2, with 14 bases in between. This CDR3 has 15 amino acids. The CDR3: CASSFGFSRAYEQYF. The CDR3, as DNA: TGTGCCAGCAGCTTTGGGTTTTCTCGAGCCTACGAGCAGTACTTC.

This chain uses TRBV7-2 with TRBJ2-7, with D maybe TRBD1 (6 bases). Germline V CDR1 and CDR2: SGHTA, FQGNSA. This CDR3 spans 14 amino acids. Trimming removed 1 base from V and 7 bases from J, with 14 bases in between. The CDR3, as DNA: TGTGCCAGCAGCTTAGTTCAGGGGCTGGGTGAGCAGTACTTC. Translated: CASSLVQGLGEQYF.

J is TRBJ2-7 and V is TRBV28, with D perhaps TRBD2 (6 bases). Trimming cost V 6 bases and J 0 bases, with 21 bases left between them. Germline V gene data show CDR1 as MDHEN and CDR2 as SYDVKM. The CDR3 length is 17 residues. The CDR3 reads CASRPGDWRSSSYEQYF. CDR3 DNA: TGTGCCAGCAGGCCGGGGGACTGGCGGTCAAGCTCCTACGAGCAGTACTTC.

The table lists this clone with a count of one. CDR3 sequence reads: CATAGRGPTEAFF. CDR3 bases: TGTGCCACCGCGGGCAGGGGGCCCACTGAAGCTTTCTTT. This chain uses TRBV6-6 with TRBJ1-1; the match to TRBD1 covers 8 bases. Looked up from germline, CDR1 is MNHNY and CDR2 is SVGAGI (reference sequence). The CDR3 runs to 13 residues. Trimming cost V 10 bases and J 4 bases; bases outside gene matches: 8.

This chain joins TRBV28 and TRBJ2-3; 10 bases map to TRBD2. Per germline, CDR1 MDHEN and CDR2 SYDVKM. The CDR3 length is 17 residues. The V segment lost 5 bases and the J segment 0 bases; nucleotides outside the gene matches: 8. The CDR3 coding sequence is TGTGCCAGCAGTAGCCCGGGACTAGCGACTAGCACAGATACGCAGTATTTT. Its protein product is CASSSPGLATSTDTQYF.

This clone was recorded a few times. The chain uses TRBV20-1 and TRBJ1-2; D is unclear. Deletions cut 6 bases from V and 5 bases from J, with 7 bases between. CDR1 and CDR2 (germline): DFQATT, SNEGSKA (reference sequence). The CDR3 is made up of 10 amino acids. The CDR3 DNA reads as TGCAGTGCCAGTGGGTATGGCTACACCTTC. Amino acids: CSASGYGYTF.

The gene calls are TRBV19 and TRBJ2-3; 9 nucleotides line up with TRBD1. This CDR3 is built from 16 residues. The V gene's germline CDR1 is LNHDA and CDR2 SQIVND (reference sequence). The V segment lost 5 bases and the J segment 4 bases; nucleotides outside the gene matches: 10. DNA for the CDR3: TGTGCCAGTAGTCCCCAACAGGGGGCATTGGCAGATACGCAGTATTTT. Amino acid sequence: CASSPQQGALADTQYF.

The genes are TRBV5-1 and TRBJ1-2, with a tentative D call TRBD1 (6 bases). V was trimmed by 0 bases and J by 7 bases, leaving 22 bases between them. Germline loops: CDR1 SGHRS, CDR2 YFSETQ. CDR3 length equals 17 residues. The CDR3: CASSLGRPGAGDGGYTF. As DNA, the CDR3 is TGCGCCAGCAGCTTGGGGAGACCAGGGGCCGGTGATGGTGGCTACACCTTC.

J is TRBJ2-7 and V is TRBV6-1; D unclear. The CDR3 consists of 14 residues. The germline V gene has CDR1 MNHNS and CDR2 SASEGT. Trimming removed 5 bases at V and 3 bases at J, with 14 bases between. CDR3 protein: CASSSIPINYEQYF. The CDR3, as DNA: TGTGCCAGCAGTTCCATTCCGATCAACTACGAGCAGTACTTC.

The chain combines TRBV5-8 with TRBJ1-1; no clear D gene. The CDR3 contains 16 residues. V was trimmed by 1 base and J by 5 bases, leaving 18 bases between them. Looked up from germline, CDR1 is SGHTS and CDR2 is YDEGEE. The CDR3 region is CASSLLSRPRRTEAFF. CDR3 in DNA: TGTGCCAGCAGCTTGCTCTCGCGACCGCGGAGGACTGAAGCTTTCTTT.

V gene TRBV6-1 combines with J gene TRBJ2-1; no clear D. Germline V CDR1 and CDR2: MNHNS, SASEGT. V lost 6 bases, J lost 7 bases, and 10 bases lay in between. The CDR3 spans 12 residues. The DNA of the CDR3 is TGTGCCAGCAGGTACTTATCTAATGAGCAGTTCTTC. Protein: CASRYLSNEQFF.

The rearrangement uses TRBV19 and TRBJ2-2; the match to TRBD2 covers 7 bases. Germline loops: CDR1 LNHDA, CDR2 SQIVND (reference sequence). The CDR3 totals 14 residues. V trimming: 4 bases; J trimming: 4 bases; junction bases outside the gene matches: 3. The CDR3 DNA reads TGTGCCAGTAGTACCCCGGGGGGCACCGGGGAGCTGTTTTTT. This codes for CASSTPGGTGELFF.

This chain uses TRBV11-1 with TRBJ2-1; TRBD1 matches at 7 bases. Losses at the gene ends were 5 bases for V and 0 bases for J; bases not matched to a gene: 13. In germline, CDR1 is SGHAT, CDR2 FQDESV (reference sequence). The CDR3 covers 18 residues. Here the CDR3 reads CASSQGVLGRSSYNEQFF. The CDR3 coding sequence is TGTGCCAGCAGCCAGGGGGTTTTGGGGCGGAGCTCCTACAATGAGCAGTTCTTC.

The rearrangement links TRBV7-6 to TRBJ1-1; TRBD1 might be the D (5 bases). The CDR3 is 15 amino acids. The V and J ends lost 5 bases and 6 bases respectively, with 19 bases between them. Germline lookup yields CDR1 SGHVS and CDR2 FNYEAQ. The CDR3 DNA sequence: TGTGCCAGCAGCCCCCAAGGGGTAATGGGTGCTGAAGCTTTCTTT. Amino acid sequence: CASSPQGVMGAEAFF.

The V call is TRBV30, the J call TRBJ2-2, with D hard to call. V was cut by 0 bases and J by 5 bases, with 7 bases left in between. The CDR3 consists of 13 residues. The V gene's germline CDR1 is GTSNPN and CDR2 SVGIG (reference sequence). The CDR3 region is CAWSVQWTGELFF. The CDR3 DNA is TGTGCCTGGAGTGTACAGTGGACCGGGGAGCTGTTTTTT.

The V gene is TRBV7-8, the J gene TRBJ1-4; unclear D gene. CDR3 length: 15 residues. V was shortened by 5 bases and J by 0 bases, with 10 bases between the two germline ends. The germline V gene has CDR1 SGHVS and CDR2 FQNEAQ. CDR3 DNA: TGTGCCAGCAGCGGCCTGGGGTCAACTAATGAAAAACTGTTTTTT. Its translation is CASSGLGSTNEKLFF.

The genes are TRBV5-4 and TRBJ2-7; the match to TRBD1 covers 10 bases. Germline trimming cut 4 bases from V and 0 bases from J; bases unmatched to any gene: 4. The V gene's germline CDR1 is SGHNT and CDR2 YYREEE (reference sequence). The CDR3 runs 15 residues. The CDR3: CASSNRDRGSYEQYF. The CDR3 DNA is TGTGCCAGCAGCAACCGGGACAGGGGCTCCTACGAGCAGTACTTC.

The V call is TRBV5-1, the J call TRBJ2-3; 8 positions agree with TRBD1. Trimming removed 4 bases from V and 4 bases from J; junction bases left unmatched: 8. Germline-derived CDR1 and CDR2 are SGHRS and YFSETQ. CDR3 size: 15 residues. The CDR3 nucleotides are TGCGCCAGCAGCGACGACAGGGGAGCCTCAGATACGCAGTATTTT. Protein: CASSDDRGASDTQYF.

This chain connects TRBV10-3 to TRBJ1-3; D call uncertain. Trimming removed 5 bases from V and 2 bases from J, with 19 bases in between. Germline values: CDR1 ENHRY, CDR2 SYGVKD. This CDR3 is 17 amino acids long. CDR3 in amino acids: CAISTQMVGNAGNTIYF. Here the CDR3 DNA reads TGTGCCATCAGTACACAGATGGTAGGGAACGCTGGAAACACCATATATTTT.

This CDR3 is CSAGQGPYGYTF. The CDR3, as DNA: TGCAGCGCAGGGCAGGGCCCCTATGGCTACACCTTC. This sequence joins TRBV29-1 and TRBJ1-2, with D tentatively TRBD1 (5 bases). Germline CDR1 SQVTM, CDR2 ANQGSEA. Trimming cost V 7 bases and J 4 bases, with 13 bases left between them. The CDR3 consists of 12 residues.

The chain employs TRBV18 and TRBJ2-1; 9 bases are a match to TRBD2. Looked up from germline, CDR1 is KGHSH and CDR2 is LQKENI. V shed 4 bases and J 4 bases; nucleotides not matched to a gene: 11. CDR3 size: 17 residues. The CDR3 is CASSQELREGPYNEQFF. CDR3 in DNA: TGTGCCAGCTCACAGGAGTTGCGGGAGGGCCCATACAATGAGCAGTTCTTC.

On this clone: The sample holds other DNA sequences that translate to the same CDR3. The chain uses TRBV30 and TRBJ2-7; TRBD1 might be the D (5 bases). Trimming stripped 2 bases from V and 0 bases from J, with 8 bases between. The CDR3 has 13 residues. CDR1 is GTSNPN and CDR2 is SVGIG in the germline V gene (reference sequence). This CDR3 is CAWSRGRSYEQYF. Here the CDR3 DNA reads TGTGCCTGGAGTAGGGGCCGCTCCTACGAGCAGTACTTC.

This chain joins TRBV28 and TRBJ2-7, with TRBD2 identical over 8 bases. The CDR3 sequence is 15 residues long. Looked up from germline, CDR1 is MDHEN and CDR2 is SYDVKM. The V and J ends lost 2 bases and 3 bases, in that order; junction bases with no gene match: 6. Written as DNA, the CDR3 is TGTGCCAGCAGTTTACAGACTAGCGCTGGCTACGAGCAGTACTTC. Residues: CASSLQTSAGYEQYF.

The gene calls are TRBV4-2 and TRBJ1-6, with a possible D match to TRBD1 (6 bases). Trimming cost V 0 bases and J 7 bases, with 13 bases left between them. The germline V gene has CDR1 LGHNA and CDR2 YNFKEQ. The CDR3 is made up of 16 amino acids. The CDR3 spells CASSQDPPGANSPLHF. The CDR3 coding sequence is TGTGCCAGCAGCCAAGACCCCCCAGGGGCCAATTCACCCCTCCACTTT.